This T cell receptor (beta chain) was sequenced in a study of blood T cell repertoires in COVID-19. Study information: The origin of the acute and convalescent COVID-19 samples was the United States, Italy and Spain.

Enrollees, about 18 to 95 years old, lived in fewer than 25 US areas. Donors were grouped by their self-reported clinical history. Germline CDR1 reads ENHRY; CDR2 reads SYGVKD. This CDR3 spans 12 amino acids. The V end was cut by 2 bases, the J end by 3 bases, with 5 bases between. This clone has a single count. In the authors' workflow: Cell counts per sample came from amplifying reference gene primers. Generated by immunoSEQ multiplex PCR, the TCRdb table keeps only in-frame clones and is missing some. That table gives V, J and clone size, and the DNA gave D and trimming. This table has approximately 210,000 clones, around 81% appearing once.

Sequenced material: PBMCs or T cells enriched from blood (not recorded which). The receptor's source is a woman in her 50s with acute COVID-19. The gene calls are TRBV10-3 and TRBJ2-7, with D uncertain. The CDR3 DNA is TGTGCCATCAGTGAGCACAACTACGAGCAGTACTTC. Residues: CAISEHNYEQYF.